This T cell receptor beta chain was found in a study of CD8+ T cells in alopecia areata. On the study more broadly: Treatment comprised oral tofacitinib, 5 to 10 mg twice daily, in treated patients. Treatment ran 6 to 18 months, with 6 months of follow-up afterward. General study findings and limits: Clarity of TCR sharing across patients fell short of that in mice, possibly HLA-related. Scalp samples also yield sequences of resident alphabeta T cells from normal skin.

CDR1 SGDLS and CDR2 YYNGEE come from the germline V gene. Trimming shortened V by 3 bases and J by 6 bases, and 23 bases separated the two germline ends. The CDR3 has 17 amino acids. For this clone: Its antigen is not known.

Following extraction, RNA underwent reverse transcription to cDNA, which served as the sequencing template. This table comes from immunoSEQ multiplex PCR, and its TCRdb copy is limited to in-frame clones, with some not included. The data contain about 160,000 clones, about nine tenths of them seen just once; the ten biggest clones take up around 15%. The V call is TRBV9, the J call TRBJ2-3; perhaps TRBD1 as D (7 bases). The source was CD8+ T cells sorted from blood, collected at week 0. The receptor comes from a human donor with alopecia areata. This CDR3 is CASSENPRQGGWDTQYF. The CDR3 DNA sequence: TGTGCCAGCAGCGAGAATCCACGACAGGGAGGATGGGATACGCAGTATTTT.